This T cell receptor (beta chain) derives from a study of long-term antiretroviral therapy in people with HIV. Study-wide results and limits: Against controls, HIV repertoires showed narrower ranges of CDR3 length. Transplant-donor-level diversity was not reached after ART, though diversity increased. Repertoire dominance by clones expanded before ART was seen at all time points.

Remarks on this clone: Its specificity is unknown.

With 8 bases removed from V and 1 base from J, the gap between germline ends came to 15 bases. This CDR3 is built from 15 residues. The V gene's germline CDR1 is MNHEY and CDR2 SMNVEV (reference sequence). Version v3.0 of the immunoSEQ assay was performed at survey level. Per sample, sequencing targeted about 40,000-55,000 T-cell genomes. Sequenced by immunoSEQ multiplex PCR; TCRdb stores in-frame clones only, minus some. The sample has about 15,000 clones, around nine tenths seen once. The specimen comprised unsorted PBMCs, sampled approximately 2.3 years before starting antiretroviral therapy. This chain joins TRBV27 and TRBJ1-5, with D uncertain. The clonotype originates from a woman in her twenties or thirties with HIV. CDR3 coding DNA: TGTGCCAGCTCGTCGGAAGGGCTAAGCAATCAGCCCCAGCATTTT. Its protein is CASSSEGLSNQPQHF.